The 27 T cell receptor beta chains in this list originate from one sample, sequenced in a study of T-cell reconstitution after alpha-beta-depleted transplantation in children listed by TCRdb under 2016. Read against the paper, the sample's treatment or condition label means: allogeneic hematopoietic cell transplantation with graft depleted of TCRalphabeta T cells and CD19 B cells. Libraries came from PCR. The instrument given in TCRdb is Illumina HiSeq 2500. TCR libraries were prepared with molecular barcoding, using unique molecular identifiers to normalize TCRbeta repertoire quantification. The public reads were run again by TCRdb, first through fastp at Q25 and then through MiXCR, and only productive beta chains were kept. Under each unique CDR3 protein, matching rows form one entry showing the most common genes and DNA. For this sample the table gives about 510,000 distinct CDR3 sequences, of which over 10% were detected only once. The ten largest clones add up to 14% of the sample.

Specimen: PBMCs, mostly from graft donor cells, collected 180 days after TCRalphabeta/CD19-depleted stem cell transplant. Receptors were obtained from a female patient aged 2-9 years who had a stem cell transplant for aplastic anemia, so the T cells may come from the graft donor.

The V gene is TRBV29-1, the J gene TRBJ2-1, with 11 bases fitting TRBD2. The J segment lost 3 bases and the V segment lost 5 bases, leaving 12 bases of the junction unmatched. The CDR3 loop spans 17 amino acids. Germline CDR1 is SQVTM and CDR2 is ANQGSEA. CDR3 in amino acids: CSVKFLAGGTIYNEQFF. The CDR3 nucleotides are TGCAGCGTTAAGTTTCTAGCGGGAGGTACGATCTACAATGAGCAGTTCTTC.

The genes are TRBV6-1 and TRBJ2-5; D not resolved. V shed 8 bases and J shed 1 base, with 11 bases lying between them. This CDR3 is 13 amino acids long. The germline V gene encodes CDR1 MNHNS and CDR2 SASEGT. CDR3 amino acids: CASSSYAQETQYF. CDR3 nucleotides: TGTGCCAGCTCGTCTTACGCCCAAGAGACCCAGTACTTC.

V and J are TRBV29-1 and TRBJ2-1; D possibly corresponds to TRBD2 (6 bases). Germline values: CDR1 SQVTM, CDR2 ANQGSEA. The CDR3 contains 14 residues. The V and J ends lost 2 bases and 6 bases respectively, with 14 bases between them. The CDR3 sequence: CSVELAKSVNEQFF. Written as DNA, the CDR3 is TGCAGCGTTGAACTAGCGAAATCTGTCAATGAGCAGTTCTTC.

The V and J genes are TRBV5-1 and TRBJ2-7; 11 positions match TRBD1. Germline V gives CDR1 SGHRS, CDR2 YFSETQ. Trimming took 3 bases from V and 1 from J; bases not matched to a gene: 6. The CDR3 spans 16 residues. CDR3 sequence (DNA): TGCGCCAGCAGCTGGACTCGGGACAGGGGGTCCTACGAGCAGTACTTC. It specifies CASSWTRDRGSYEQYF.

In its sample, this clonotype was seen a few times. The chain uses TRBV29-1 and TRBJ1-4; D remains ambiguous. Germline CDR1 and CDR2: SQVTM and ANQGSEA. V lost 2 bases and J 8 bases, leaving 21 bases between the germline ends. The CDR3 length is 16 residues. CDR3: CSVESRTELWEEKLFF. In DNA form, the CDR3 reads TGCAGCGTTGAATCACGGACGGAGCTTTGGGAGGAAAAACTGTTTTTT. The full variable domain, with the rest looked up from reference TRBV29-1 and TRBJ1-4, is SAVISQKPSRDICQRGTSLTIQCQVDSQVTMMFWYRQQPGQSLTLIATANQGSEATYESGFVIDKFPISRPNLTFSTLTVSNMSPEDSSIYLCSVESRTELWEEKLFFGSGTQLSVL.

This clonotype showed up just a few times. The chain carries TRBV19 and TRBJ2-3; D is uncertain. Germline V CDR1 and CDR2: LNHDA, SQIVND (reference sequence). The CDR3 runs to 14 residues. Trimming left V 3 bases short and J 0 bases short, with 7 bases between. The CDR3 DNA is TGTGCCAGTAGTATCGGTCCTAGCACAGATACGCAGTATTTT. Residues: CASSIGPSTDTQYF.

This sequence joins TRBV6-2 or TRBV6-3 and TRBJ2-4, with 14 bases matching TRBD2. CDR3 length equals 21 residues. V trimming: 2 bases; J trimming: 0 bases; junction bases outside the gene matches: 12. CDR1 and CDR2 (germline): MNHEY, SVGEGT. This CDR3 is CASSYHDPGLAGELAKNIQYF. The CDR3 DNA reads TGTGCCAGCAGTTACCACGACCCGGGACTAGCGGGAGAACTAGCCAAAAACATTCAGTACTTC.

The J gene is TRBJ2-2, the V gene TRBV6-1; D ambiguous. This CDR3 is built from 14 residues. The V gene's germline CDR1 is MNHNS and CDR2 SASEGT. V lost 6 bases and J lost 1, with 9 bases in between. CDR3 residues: CASRLRLNTGELFF. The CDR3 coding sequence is TGTGCCAGCAGACTCCGACTGAACACCGGGGAGCTGTTTTTT.

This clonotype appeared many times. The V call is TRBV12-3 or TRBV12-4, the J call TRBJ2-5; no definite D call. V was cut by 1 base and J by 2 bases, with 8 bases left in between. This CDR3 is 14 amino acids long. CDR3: CASSLVAAQETQYF. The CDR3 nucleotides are TGTGCCAGCAGTTTAGTGGCAGCTCAAGAGACCCAGTACTTC.

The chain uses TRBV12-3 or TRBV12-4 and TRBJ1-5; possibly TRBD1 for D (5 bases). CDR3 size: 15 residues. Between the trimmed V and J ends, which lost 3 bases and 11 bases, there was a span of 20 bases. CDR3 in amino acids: CASSFWETGTVSQHF. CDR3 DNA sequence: TGTGCCAGCAGTTTTTGGGAGACGGGGACGGTATCCCAGCATTTT.

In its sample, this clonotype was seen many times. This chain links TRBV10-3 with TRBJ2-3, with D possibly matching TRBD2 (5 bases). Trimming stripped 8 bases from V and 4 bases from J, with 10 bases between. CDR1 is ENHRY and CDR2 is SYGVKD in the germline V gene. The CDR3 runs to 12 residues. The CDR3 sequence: CAILGLADTQYF. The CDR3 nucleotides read TGTGCCATCCTAGGACTCGCAGATACGCAGTATTTT.

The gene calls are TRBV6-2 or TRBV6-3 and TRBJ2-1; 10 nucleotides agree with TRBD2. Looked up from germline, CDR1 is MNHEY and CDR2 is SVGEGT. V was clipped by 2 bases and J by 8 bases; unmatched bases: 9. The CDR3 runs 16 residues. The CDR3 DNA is TGTGCCAGCAGTTACCCTAGCGGGAGAAGGGGCGATGAGCAGTTCTTC. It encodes CASSYPSGRRGDEQFF.

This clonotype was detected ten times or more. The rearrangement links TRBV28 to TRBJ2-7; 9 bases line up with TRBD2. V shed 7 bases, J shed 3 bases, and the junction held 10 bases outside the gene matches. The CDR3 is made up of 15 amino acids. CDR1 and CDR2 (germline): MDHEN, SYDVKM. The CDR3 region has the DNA TGTGCCAGCACCAGGACTGCGGGGGGGTTCTACGAGCAGTACTTC. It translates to CASTRTAGGFYEQYF.

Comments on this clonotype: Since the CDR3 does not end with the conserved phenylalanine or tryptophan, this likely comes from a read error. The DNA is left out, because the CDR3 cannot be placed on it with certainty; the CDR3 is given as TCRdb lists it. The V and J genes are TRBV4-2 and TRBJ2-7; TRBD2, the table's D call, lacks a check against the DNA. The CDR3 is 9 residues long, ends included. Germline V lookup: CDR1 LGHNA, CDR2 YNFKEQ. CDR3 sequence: CASSQDSRG.

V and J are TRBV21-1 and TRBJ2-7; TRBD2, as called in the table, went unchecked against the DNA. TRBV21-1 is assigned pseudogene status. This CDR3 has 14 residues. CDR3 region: CASSITSGAYEQYV. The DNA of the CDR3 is TGTGCCAGCAGCATTACTAGCGGGGCCTACGAGCAGTACGTC.

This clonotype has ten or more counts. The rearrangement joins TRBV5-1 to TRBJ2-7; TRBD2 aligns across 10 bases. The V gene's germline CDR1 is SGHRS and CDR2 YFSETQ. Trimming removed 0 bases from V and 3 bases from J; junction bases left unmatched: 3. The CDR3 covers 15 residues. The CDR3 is CASSLGTSGLYEQYF. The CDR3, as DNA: TGCGCCAGCAGCTTGGGGACTAGCGGCCTCTACGAGCAGTACTTC.

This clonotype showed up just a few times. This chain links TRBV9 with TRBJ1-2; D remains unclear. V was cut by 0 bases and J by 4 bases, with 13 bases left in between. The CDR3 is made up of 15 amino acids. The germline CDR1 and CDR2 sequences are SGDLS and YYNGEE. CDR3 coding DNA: TGTGCCAGCAGCGTAGCCCCGGATTTCCCCTATGGCTACACCTTC. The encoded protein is CASSVAPDFPYGYTF.

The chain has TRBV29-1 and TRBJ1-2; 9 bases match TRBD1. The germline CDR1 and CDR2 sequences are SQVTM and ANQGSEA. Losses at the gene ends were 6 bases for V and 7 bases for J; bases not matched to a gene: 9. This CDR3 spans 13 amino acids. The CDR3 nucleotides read TGCAGCGTAATAGGGACAGGGCCGGCTGGCTACACCTTC. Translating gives CSVIGTGPAGYTF.

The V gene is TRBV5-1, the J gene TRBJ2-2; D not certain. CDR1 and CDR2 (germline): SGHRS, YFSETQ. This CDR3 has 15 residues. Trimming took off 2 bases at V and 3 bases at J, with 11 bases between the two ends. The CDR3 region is CASSFWTEYTGELFF. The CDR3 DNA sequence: TGCGCCAGCAGCTTTTGGACGGAGTACACCGGGGAGCTGTTTTTT.

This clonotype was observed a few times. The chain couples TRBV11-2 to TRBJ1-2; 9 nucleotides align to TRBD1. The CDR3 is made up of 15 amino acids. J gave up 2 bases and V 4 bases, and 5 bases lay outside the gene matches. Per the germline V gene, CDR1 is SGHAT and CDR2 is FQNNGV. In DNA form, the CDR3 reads TGTGCCAGCAGCTCGGGTGACAGGGGGAACTATGGCTACACCTTC. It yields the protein CASSSGDRGNYGYTF.

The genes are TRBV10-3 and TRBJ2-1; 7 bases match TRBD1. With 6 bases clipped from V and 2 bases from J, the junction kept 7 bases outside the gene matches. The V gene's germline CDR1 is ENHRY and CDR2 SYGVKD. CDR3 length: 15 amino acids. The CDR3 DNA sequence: TGTGCCATCAGAGGGACAGTCTTTACCTACAATGAGCAGTTCTTC. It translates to CAIRGTVFTYNEQFF.

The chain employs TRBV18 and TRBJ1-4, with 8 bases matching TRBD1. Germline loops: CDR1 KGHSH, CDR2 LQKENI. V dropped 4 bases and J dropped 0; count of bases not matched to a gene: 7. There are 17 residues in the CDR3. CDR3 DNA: TGTGCCAGCTCACGACAGGGGCCTCGTCCAACTAATGAAAAACTGTTTTTT. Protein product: CASSRQGPRPTNEKLFF.

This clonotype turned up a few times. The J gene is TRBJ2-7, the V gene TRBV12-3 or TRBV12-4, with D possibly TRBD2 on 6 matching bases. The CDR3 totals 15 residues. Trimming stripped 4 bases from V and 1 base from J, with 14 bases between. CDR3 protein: CASSWTTTKSYEQYF. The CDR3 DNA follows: TGTGCCAGCAGTTGGACTACAACGAAATCCTACGAGCAGTACTTC.

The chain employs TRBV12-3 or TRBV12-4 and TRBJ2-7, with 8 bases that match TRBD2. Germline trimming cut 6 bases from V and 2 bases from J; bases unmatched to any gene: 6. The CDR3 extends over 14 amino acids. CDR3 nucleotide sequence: TGTGCCAGCAGCCGACTAGCGATCACCTACGAGCAGTACTTC. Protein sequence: CASSRLAITYEQYF.

In DNA form, the CDR3 reads TGTGCCAGCAGCTTAGTATGGGGGACAACCGAGCATGAGCAGTTCTTC. It translates to CASSLVWGTTEHEQFF. This sequence joins TRBV7-7 and TRBJ2-1; D perhaps matches TRBD1 (6 bases). Germline CDR1 and CDR2: SSHAT and FNYEAQ (reference sequence). V lost 1 base and J lost 8, with 18 bases in between. The CDR3 has 16 amino acids.

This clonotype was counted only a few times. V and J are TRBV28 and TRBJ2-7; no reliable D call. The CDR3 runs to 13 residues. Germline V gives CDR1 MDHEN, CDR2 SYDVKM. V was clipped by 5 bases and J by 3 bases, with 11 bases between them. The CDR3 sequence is CASSRQRIYEQYF. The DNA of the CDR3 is TGTGCCAGCAGTAGACAAAGGATCTACGAGCAGTACTTC. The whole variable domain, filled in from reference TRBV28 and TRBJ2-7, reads DVKVTQSSRYLVKRTGEKVFLECVQDMDHENMFWYRQDPGLGLRLIYFSYDVKMKEKGDIPEGYSVSREKKERFSLILESASTNQTSMYLCASSRQRIYEQYFGPGTRLTVT.

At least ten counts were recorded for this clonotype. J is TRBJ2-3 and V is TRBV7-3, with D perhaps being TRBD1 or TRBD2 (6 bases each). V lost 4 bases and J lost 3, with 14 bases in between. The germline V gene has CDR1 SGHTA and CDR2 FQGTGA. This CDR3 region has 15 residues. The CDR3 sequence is CASSSGARGTDTQYF. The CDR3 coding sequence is TGTGCCAGCAGCTCGGGGGCCAGAGGGACAGATACGCAGTATTTT.